This T cell receptor beta chain comes out of a study of metastatic and nonmetastatic thyroid tumors. The entire patient cohort was treatment-naive prior to thyroid surgery. This clone was observed at least ten times. CDR1 is DFQATT and CDR2 is SNEGSKA in the germline V gene (reference sequence). CDR3 length: 13 residues. Trimming shortened V by 2 bases and J by 7 bases, and 9 bases separated the two germline ends. MiXCR reprocessed the PCR reads for TCRdb. The table includes about 45,000 clones, about 4.3% detected once. This chain joins TRBV20-1 and TRBJ1-6; tentative D call: TRBD1 (6 bases). The clonotype was recovered from a female donor with papillary thyroid cancer or a benign thyroid nodule (not recorded which). Some clones in this sample may be carry-over from other donors' samples. Sequenced input: blood. The CDR3 sequence is CSARTGINSPLHF. The CDR3, as DNA: TGCAGTGCTAGAACAGGGATCAATTCACCCCTCCACTTT.